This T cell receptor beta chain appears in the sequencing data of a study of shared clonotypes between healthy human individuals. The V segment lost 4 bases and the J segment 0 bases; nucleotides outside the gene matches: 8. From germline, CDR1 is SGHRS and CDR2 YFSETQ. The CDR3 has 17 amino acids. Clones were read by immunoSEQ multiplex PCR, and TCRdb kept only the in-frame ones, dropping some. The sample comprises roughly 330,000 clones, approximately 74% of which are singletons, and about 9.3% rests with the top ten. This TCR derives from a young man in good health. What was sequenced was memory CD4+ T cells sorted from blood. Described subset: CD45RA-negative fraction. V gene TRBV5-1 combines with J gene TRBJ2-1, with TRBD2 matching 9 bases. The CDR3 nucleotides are TGCGCCAGCAGCGACCCTAGCGGGAAAGGCTCCTACAATGAGCAGTTCTTC. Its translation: CASSDPSGKGSYNEQFF.